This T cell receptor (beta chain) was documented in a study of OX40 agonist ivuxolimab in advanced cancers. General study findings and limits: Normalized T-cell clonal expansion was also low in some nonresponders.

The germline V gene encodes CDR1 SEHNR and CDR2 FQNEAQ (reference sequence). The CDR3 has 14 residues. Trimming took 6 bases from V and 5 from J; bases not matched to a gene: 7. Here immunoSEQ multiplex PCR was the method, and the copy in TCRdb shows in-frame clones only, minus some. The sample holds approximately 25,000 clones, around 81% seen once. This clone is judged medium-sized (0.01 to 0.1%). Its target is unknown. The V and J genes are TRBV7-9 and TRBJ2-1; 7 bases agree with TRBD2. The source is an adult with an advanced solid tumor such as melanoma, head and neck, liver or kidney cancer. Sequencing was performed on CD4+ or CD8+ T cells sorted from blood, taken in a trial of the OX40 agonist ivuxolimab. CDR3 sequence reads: CASSLSGTHNEQFF. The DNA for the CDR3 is TGTGCCAGCAGTTTGAGCGGGACTCACAATGAGCAGTTCTTC.